Below are 14 T cell receptor beta chains sequenced from a single sample in a study of beta chain features in type 1 diabetes. Expressed TCRB transcripts were sequenced, since all the RNA that had been isolated was reverse transcribed. Clones were sequenced by immunoSEQ multiplex PCR, and TCRdb holds only the in-frame ones, with some missing. Among about 320,000 clones, approximately 15% were seen once, and the ten largest hold roughly 7%. The specimen sequenced was central memory CD4+ T cells from blood. The receptor source for this set is a man aged 30 to 39 in good health.

The gene calls are TRBV9 and TRBJ2-1; possible D gene TRBD2, 5 bases. The CDR3 is 13 residues long. Germline V gene data show CDR1 as SGDLS and CDR2 as YYNGEE. The V end lost 4 bases, the J end lost 5 bases, and 10 bases lay between the germline ends. CDR3 DNA sequence: TGTGCCAGCAGCCGGAGGACCGACAATGAGCAGTTCTTC. Translating it yields CASSRRTDNEQFF.

This clone was seen a few times. Other DNA sequences in this specimen translate into the identical CDR3. The chain couples TRBV5-1 to TRBJ2-7; the D gene could be TRBD1 or TRBD2 (5 bases each). Germline-derived CDR1 and CDR2 are SGHRS and YFSETQ. V was shortened by 0 bases and J by 7 bases, with 11 bases between the two germline ends. This CDR3 has 13 amino acids. The CDR3 sequence: CASSLAPGREQYF. The CDR3 DNA is TGCGCCAGCAGCTTGGCCCCGGGGCGGGAGCAGTACTTC.

The CDR3 nucleotides read TGTGCCTGGAGTGCCTCTAGCGGTTTCTACAATGAGCAGTTCTTC. Its protein product is CAWSASSGFYNEQFF. This chain connects TRBV30 to TRBJ2-1; 7 bases agree with TRBD2. The CDR3 spans 15 residues. Germline values: CDR1 GTSNPN, CDR2 SVGIG (reference sequence). The V gene end was trimmed by 1 base and the J gene end by 3 bases; junction bases not matched to a gene: 6.

This clone was observed a few times. The rearrangement links TRBV7-8 to TRBJ2-7, with D perhaps matching TRBD1 (5 bases). The V gene lost 0 bases and the J gene lost 0 bases, with 18 bases spanning the gap. The length of the CDR3 is 18 residues. Germline V CDR1 and CDR2: SGHVS, FQNEAQ. DNA of the CDR3: TGTGCCAGCAGCTTAGCGTCTGGACACAAAGGACCCTCCTACGAGCAGTACTTC. Translating it yields CASSLASGHKGPSYEQYF. The full variable domain, rest sourced from reference TRBV7-8 and TRBJ2-7, is GAGVSQSPRYKVAKRGQDVALRCDPISGHVSLFWYQQALGQGPEFLTYFQNEAQLDKSGLPSDRFFAERPEGSVSTLKIQRTQQEDSAVYLCASSLASGHKGPSYEQYFGPGTRLTVT.

The chain joins TRBV6-4 to TRBJ2-2; D is ambiguous. This CDR3 comprises 13 residues. V was clipped by 6 bases and J by 4 bases, with 9 bases between them. Germline values: CDR1 MRHNA, CDR2 SNTAGT. The CDR3 DNA is TGTGCCAGCAGGCAGCTTAGCACCGGGGAGCTGTTTTTT. It codes for CASRQLSTGELFF.

This chain uses TRBV5-4 with TRBJ2-5; D possibly corresponds to TRBD1 (5 bases). This CDR3 region has 15 residues. V lost 0 bases and J 2 bases, leaving 11 bases between the germline ends. Germline V lookup: CDR1 SGHNT, CDR2 YYREEE (reference sequence). DNA of the CDR3: TGTGCCAGCAGCTTGGTCGGCAGGGTTCAAGAGACCCAGTACTTC. Translating gives CASSLVGRVQETQYF.

This clone was recorded a few times. The chain uses TRBV4-3 and TRBJ2-7; 9 nucleotides match TRBD1. The CDR3 sequence is 15 residues long. Per germline, CDR1 LGHNA and CDR2 YSLEER. Trimming removed 3 bases from V and 3 bases from J; junction bases left unmatched: 6. CDR3 bases: TGCGCCAGCAGCCACCCGACAGGGGGTTTCTACGAGCAGTACTTC. It translates to CASSHPTGGFYEQYF.

This clone was observed a handful of times. V and J are TRBV29-1 and TRBJ1-2; D perhaps matches TRBD1 (6 bases). Trimming stripped 4 bases from V and 1 base from J, with 13 bases between. The CDR3 runs to 14 residues. Germline values: CDR1 SQVTM, CDR2 ANQGSEA. The CDR3 is CSVATGSLNYGYTF. Written as DNA, the CDR3 is TGCAGCGTTGCTACAGGGTCCCTTAACTATGGCTACACCTTC.

This chain connects TRBV12-5 to TRBJ2-1, with TRBD1 identical over 9 bases. Germline trimming cut 7 bases from V and 6 bases from J; bases unmatched to any gene: 10. Germline CDR1 and CDR2: LGHNT and FRNRAP. The CDR3 has 15 amino acids. The CDR3 coding sequence is TGTGCTAGTGCCCATAACAGGGGGCTGGTCAATGAGCAGTTCTTC. It yields the protein CASAHNRGLVNEQFF.

The chain carries TRBV11-3 and TRBJ2-3; 13 nucleotides match TRBD2. The CDR3 is 18 amino acids. Germline V gene lookup returns CDR1 SGHNT and CDR2 YENEEA. Trimming took 8 bases from V and 1 from J; bases not matched to a gene: 12. This CDR3 reads CASRTGTSGNRGTDTQYF. DNA for the CDR3: TGTGCCAGCCGAACCGGGACTAGCGGGAACCGGGGCACAGATACGCAGTATTTT.

The chain recombines TRBV7-3 with TRBJ2-1; TRBD2 matches 8 bases. With V trimmed by 4 bases and J by 7 bases, 6 bases remained unmatched. The CDR3 has 14 residues. Germline V gene sequence: CDR1 SGHTA, CDR2 FQGTGA. CDR3 nucleotides: TGTGCCAGCAGCTGGAGCGGGAGCTCGAATGAGCAGTTCTTC. Its translation is CASSWSGSSNEQFF.

There are a few counts of this clone. The CDR3 DNA follows: TGTGCCAGCAGTTACAACGACAAGGGCGGCTACACCTTC. This translates into CASSYNDKGGYTF. The rearrangement joins TRBV6-5 to TRBJ1-2; no definite D call. CDR1 MNHEY and CDR2 SVGAGI come from the germline V gene. The V end was cut by 2 bases, the J end by 8 bases, with 12 bases between. CDR3 size: 13 residues.

This clone was recorded only once. Germline is not matched at one junction end, which may reflect a read error. This chain joins TRBV7-7 and TRBJ2-5, with 14 nucleotides matching TRBD2. This CDR3 has 18 amino acids. Germline CDR1 reads SSHAT; CDR2 reads FNYEAQ (reference sequence). The CDR3 sequence: CASSANIGLAGGRETQYF. The CDR3 DNA reads TGTGCTAGCAGCGCCAACATAGGACTAGCGGGAGGACGAGAGACCCAGTACTTC.

This sequence joins TRBV7-2 and TRBJ1-3; D is undetermined. The CDR3 loop spans 13 amino acids. V shed 1 base and J shed 5 bases, with 6 bases lying between them. Looked up from germline, CDR1 is SGHTA and CDR2 is FQGNSA. The CDR3 DNA is TGTGCCAGCAGCTTAGGGTGGAGAAACACCATATATTTT. The encoded protein is CASSLGWRNTIYF.